The rows below give T cell receptor beta chains drawn from one sample of a study of T cells after yellow fever vaccination. TCRdb independently ran MiXCR on the 5' RACE reads; one entry per CDR3 protein. The data contain more than 95,000 distinct CDR3 sequences, roughly 9% of them singletons. The specimen was CD8+ T cells sorted from PBMCs, collected on the day of the yellow fever booster vaccination. Receptor source: a man aged 18 to 29 who received the YFV17D yellow fever vaccine. Both conserved end residues are part of each CDR3. A D gene is named only where the DNA matches it firmly. Size is stated for part of the rows, as once, few or many counts, or as a class when the clone is expanded.

d_call,clone_size,v_call,j_call,cdr3_nt,cdr3_aa
-,few,TRBV3-1,TRBJ2-3,TGTGCCAGCAGCCAAGATCCTCGGGGGGCCGCAGATACGCAGTATTTT,CASSQDPRGAADTQYF
-,few,TRBV12-5,TRBJ2-2,TGTGCTAGTGGTTTGTCCTTATCCCATTTCGGGGGTGCCGGGGAGCTGTTTTTT,CASGLSLSHFGGAGELFF
TRBD1,-,TRBV19,TRBJ2-4,TGTGCCAGTAGTATTTTAGGACAGGGGCGCAACATTCAGTACTTC,CASSILGQGRNIQYF
-,-,TRBV20-1,TRBJ2-6,TGCAGTGCTGCCCTGGTGTCTGGGGCCAACGTCCTGACTTTC,CSAALVSGANVLTF
-,-,TRBV5-4,TRBJ1-1,TGTGCCAGCAGCTGGGGACCGAATGAAGCTTTCTTT,CASSWGPNEAFF
-,many,TRBV15,TRBJ2-7,TGTGCCACCAGCGCAGGCAGGTCTGTGGGGGAGCAGTACTTC,CATSAGRSVGEQYF
TRBD1,many,TRBV20-1,TRBJ1-5,TGCAGTGCTGCGGGGACAGGGAGGTCCGATCAGCCCCAGCATTTT,CSAAGTGRSDQPQHF
-,-,TRBV6-6,TRBJ1-5,TGTGCCAGCACCCGAACCGACCTGGGAAACAATCAGCCCCAGCATTTT,CASTRTDLGNNQPQHF
TRBD1,few,TRBV9,TRBJ2-5,TGTGCCAGCAGCGTTTCAGGGGGCGCGGAGACCCAGTACTTC,CASSVSGGAETQYF
TRBD1,few,TRBV5-4,TRBJ2-4,TGTGCCAGCAGCCTGGCGAAGGTGACAGGGGAATTC,CASSLAKVTGEF
-,-,TRBV29-1,TRBJ2-3,TGCAGCGCCCAGGCGGGATTCTACACAGATACGCAGTATTTT,CSAQAGFYTDTQYF
-,-,TRBV4-3,TRBJ2-2,TGCGCCAGCAGCCAAGATCGGGGTAACACCGGGGAGCTGTTTTTT,CASSQDRGNTGELFF
TRBD1,-,TRBV9,TRBJ1-2,TGTGCCAGCAGCGTAGTGGACAGGGATGGCTACACCTTC,CASSVVDRDGYTF
TRBD2,few,TRBV11-2,TRBJ2-1,TGTGCCAGCAGCTGGGGGCTAGCGGGGGGTCTCTACAATGAGCAGTTCTTC,CASSWGLAGGLYNEQFF
-,few,TRBV10-1,TRBJ2-1,TGCGCCAGCAGTGAAGGACCACTGGATGAGCAGTTCTTC,CASSEGPLDEQFF
TRBD1,few,TRBV3-1,TRBJ2-2,TGTGCCAGCAGCCAATATCCCCCCCGGGGACAGCGTACCACCGGGGAGCTGTTTTTT,CASSQYPPRGQRTTGELFF
TRBD2,few,TRBV7-8,TRBJ2-1,TGTGCCAGCAGCTTCACTAGCGGGGTGGACCCAAATGAGCAGTTCTTC,CASSFTSGVDPNEQFF
-,few,TRBV28,TRBJ2-4,TGTGCCAGCAGTGTCGCAGTCGACTTCCTAGCCAAAAACATTCAGTACTTC,CASSVAVDFLAKNIQYF
TRBD1,-,TRBV5-1,TRBJ2-7,TGCGCCAGCAGCTCGTCACAGGGGACGATGGGCTACGAGCAGTACTTC,CASSSSQGTMGYEQYF
-,few,TRBV4-1,TRBJ1-5,TGCGCCAGCAGCCCCCGGCTCAACAATCAGCCCCAGCATTTT,CASSPRLNNQPQHF
TRBD1,few,TRBV13,TRBJ2-6,TGTGCCAGCAGCGCGGACAGGGGTGCTGGGGCCAACGTCCTGACTTTC,CASSADRGAGANVLTF
-,-,TRBV2,TRBJ1-1,TGTGCCAGCAGTGAGTGGTTGAACACTGAAGCTTTCTTT,CASSEWLNTEAFF
TRBD1,few,TRBV7-6,TRBJ2-3,TGTGCCAGCAGCCCGCCGGGACAGGTCAGAGATACGCAGTATTTT,CASSPPGQVRDTQYF
-,-,TRBV12-3/TRBV12-4,TRBJ2-5,TGTGCCAGCAATGGGGACACGGAAATTCAAGAGACCCAGTACTTC,CASNGDTEIQETQYF
TRBD2,many,TRBV6-4,TRBJ2-2,TGTGCCAGCAGTGAAAGCGGGGACACCGGGGAGCTGTTTTTT,CASSESGDTGELFF
TRBD1,-,TRBV10-3,TRBJ2-2,TGTGCCATCGCGGGACAGGGAGAGACCGGGGAGCTGTTTTTT,CAIAGQGETGELFF
-,-,TRBV6-6,TRBJ2-3,TGTGCCAGCAGTTATTCGCACACAGATACGCAGTATTTT,CASSYSHTDTQYF
-,many,TRBV18,TRBJ1-2,TGTGCCAGCTCACTCGGGAAGACTTTCTATGGCTACACCTTC,CASSLGKTFYGYTF